This entry concerns a single T cell receptor beta chain. The data belong to a study of blood T cell repertoires in COVID-19. The length of the CDR3 is 14 residues. V was cut by 6 bases and J by 0 bases, with 12 bases left in between. The germline CDR1 and CDR2 sequences are ENHRY and SYGVKD. Libraries were prepared by immunoSEQ multiplex PCR; TCRdb keeps only in-frame clonotypes and omits some of them. The sample shows almost 50,000 clones, 68% of them seen only once. The TCR originated in a woman aged 70-85 years with acute or convalescent COVID-19. V and J are TRBV10-3 and TRBJ2-7; possibly TRBD1 for D (6 bases). Sequenced: peripheral blood. The CDR3 loop is CAISPGTSSYEQYF. The CDR3 DNA is TGTGCCATCAGCCCCGGGACAAGCTCCTACGAGCAGTACTTC.